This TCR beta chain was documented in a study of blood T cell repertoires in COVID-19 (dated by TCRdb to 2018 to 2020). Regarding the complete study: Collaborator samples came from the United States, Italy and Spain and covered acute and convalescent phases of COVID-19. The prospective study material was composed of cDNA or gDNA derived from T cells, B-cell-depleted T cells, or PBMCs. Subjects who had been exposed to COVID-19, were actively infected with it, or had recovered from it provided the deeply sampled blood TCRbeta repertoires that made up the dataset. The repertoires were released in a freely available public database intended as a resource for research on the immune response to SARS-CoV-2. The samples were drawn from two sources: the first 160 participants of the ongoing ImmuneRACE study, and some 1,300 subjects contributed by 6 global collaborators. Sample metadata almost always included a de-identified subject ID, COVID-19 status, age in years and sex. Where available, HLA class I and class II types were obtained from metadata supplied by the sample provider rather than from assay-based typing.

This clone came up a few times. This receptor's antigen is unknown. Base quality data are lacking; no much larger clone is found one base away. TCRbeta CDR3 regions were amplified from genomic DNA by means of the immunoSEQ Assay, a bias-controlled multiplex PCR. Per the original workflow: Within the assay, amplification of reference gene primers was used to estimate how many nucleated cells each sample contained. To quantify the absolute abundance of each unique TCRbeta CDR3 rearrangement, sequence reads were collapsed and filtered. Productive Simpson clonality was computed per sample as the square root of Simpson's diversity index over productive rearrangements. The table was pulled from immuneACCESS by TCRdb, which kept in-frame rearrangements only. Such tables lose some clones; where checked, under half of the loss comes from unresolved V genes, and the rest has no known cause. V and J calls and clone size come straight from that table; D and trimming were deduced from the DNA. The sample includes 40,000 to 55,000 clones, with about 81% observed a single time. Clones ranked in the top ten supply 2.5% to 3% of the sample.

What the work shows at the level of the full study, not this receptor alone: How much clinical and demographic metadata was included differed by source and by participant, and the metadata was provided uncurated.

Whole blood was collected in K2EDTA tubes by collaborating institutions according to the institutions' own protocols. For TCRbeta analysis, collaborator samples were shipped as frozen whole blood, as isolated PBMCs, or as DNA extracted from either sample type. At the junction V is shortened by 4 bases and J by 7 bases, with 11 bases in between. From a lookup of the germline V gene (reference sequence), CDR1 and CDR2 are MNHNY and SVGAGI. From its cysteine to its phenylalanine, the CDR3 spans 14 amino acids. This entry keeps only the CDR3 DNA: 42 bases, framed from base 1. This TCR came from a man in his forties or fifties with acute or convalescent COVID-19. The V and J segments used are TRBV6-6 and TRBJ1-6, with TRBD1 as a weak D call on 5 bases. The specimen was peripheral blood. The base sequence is TGTGCCAGCAGTTCTCAATCAGGGAATTCACCCCTCCACTTT. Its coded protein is CASSSQSGNSPLHF.